This paragraph reports one TCR beta chain. The antigen remains unidentified. The data belong to a study of shared clonotypes between healthy human individuals. Findings and limits, study-wide: Against clonotypes common to all four donors, non-shared ones had lower generation probabilities. Some naive CD4 clonotypes, roughly 4.5%, turned up in common across a few donors.

Measured with immunoSEQ multiplex PCR; TCRdb has only the in-frame clones, and not every one. The sample yields fewer than 2.5 million clones, 90% to 95% seen once. The CDR3 length is 15 residues. CDR1 is SGHTA, CDR2 FQGNSA, per germline. V was trimmed by 5 bases and J by 7 bases, leaving 17 bases between them. The chain uses TRBV7-2 and TRBJ2-2; possibly TRBD2 for D (5 bases). Sequenced sample: naive CD4+ T cells from PBMCs. Subset defined: CD45RA+ positively selected. The sequence came from a man between 18 and 35 years old in good health. Some clones in this sample may be carry-over from other donors' samples. The CDR3 loop reads CASSPQSERDGELFF. The CDR3 DNA reads TGTGCCAGCAGCCCGCAGTCGGAGAGGGACGGGGAGCTGTTTTTT. The full variable domain, in which reference TRBV7-2 and TRBJ2-2 provide the parts outside the CDR3, is GAGVSQSPSNKVTEKGKDVELRCDPISGHTALYWYRQSLGQGLEFLIYFQGNSAPDKSGLPSDRFSAERTGGSVSTLTIQRTQQEDSAVYLCASSPQSERDGELFFGEGSRLTVL.